These T cell receptor beta chains were read from a single sample in a study of technical replicates of blood from several donors. Using immunoSEQ multiplex PCR, the repertoire was profiled, and TCRdb retains in-frame clones only, with some absent. This table has around 92,000 clones, approximately 96% appearing once. Material: T cells isolated from PBMCs. These receptors were obtained from a human donor in good health. Both conserved end residues are part of each CDR3. The D gene is left open where the match is weak. Only some rows state a clone size, as once, few, many or a class for expanded clones.

clone_size: NA; v_call: TRBV4-2; j_call: TRBJ2-2; d_call: TRBD2; cdr3_nt: TGTGCCAGCAGCCAAGGGGGACTAACCTTCACCGGGGAGCTGTTTTTT; cdr3_aa: CASSQGGLTFTGELFF
clone_size: NA; v_call: TRBV7-2; j_call: TRBJ1-3; d_call: NA; cdr3_nt: TGTGCCAGCAGCACAGGATTCTCTGGAAACACCATATATTTT; cdr3_aa: CASSTGFSGNTIYF
clone_size: NA; v_call: TRBV5-1; j_call: TRBJ2-4; d_call: TRBD2; cdr3_nt: TGCGCCAGCAGCTGGAGACTAGCGGGAGATCTTGACATTCAGTACTTC; cdr3_aa: CASSWRLAGDLDIQYF
clone_size: NA; v_call: TRBV6-5; j_call: TRBJ2-7; d_call: NA; cdr3_nt: TGTGCCAGCAGTTATTTAGACAGGTCCTACGAGCAGTACTTC; cdr3_aa: CASSYLDRSYEQYF
clone_size: NA; v_call: TRBV11-2; j_call: TRBJ2-1; d_call: NA; cdr3_nt: TGTGCCAGCAGCCCCCCCAGGGATGAGCAGTTCTTC; cdr3_aa: CASSPPRDEQFF
clone_size: NA; v_call: TRBV5-1; j_call: TRBJ1-1; d_call: NA; cdr3_nt: TGCGCCAGCAAACTGACAACGAACACTGAAGCTTTCTTT; cdr3_aa: CASKLTTNTEAFF
clone_size: NA; v_call: TRBV27; j_call: TRBJ1-1; d_call: NA; cdr3_nt: TGTGCCAGCAGTTTCAGGGGTAGGGCTGAAGCTTTCTTT; cdr3_aa: CASSFRGRAEAFF
clone_size: NA; v_call: TRBV5-4; j_call: TRBJ1-2; d_call: NA; cdr3_nt: TGTGCCAGCAGCTTGGTTTCCGCGGATGGCTACACCTTC; cdr3_aa: CASSLVSADGYTF
clone_size: NA; v_call: TRBV27; j_call: TRBJ1-1; d_call: TRBD1; cdr3_nt: TGTGCCAGCAGTTTAAGTTGGGACAGCCGCACTGAAGCTTTCTTT; cdr3_aa: CASSLSWDSRTEAFF
clone_size: NA; v_call: TRBV4-1; j_call: TRBJ2-7; d_call: TRBD1; cdr3_nt: TGCGCCAGCAGCCTAGGGACAGGGTCCTACGAGCAGTACTTC; cdr3_aa: CASSLGTGSYEQYF
clone_size: NA; v_call: TRBV25-1; j_call: TRBJ2-5; d_call: TRBD1; cdr3_nt: TGTGCCAGCAGCTCGGGACAGGCTGAGACCCAGTACTTC; cdr3_aa: CASSSGQAETQYF
clone_size: NA; v_call: TRBV15; j_call: TRBJ2-2; d_call: NA; cdr3_nt: TGTGCCACCAGCCCCAAACTAGGCGTAGGGGAGCTGTTTTTT; cdr3_aa: CATSPKLGVGELFF
clone_size: NA; v_call: TRBV14; j_call: TRBJ1-5; d_call: TRBD1; cdr3_nt: TGTGCCAGCAGTACAGGGGGCTTAGGGCAGCCCCAGCATTTT; cdr3_aa: CASSTGGLGQPQHF
clone_size: once; v_call: TRBV28; j_call: TRBJ1-3; d_call: NA; cdr3_nt: TGTGCCAGCAGTTTGAGGGAGTTAGCCGGAAACACCATATATTTT; cdr3_aa: CASSLRELAGNTIYF
clone_size: NA; v_call: TRBV5-4; j_call: TRBJ2-5; d_call: NA; cdr3_nt: TGTGCCAGCAGCTCCAGGGCCGGCCAAGAGACCCAGTACTTC; cdr3_aa: CASSSRAGQETQYF
clone_size: NA; v_call: TRBV6-5; j_call: TRBJ2-1; d_call: NA; cdr3_nt: TGTGCCAGCAGAGCCGCCCAGGGCTGGCAGTTCTTC; cdr3_aa: CASRAAQGWQFF
clone_size: NA; v_call: TRBV5-1; j_call: TRBJ2-5; d_call: NA; cdr3_nt: TGCGCCAGCAGCGGGCGAGGGGGAGCAGAGACCCAGTACTTC; cdr3_aa: CASSGRGGAETQYF
clone_size: NA; v_call: TRBV28; j_call: TRBJ2-4; d_call: NA; cdr3_nt: TGTGCCAGCAGTAACCGGGTCGCACTAGCCAAAAACATTCAGTACTTC; cdr3_aa: CASSNRVALAKNIQYF